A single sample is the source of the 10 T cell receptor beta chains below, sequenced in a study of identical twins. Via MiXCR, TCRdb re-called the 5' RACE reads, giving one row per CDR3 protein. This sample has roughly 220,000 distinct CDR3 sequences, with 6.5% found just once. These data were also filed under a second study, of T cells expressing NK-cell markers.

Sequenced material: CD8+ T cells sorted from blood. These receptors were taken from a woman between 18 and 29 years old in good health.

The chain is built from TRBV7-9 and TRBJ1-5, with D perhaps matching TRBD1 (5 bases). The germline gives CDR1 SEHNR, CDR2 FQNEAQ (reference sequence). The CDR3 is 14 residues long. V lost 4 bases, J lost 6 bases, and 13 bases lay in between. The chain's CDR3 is CASSSGTEGQPQHF. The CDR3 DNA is TGTGCCAGCAGCTCCGGGACGGAGGGTCAGCCCCAGCATTTT.

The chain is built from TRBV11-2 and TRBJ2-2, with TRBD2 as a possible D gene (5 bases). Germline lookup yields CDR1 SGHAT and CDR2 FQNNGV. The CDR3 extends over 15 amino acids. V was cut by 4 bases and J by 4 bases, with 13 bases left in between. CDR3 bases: TGTGCCAGCAGCTCTTTGAACGGGGTCACCGGGGAGCTGTTTTTT. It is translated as CASSSLNGVTGELFF. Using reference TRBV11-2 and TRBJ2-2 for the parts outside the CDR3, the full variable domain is EAGVAQSPRYKIIEKRQSVAFWCNPISGHATLYWYQQILGQGPKLLIQFQNNGVVDDSQLPKDRFSAERLKGVDSTLKIQPAKLEDSAVYLCASSSLNGVTGELFFGEGSRLTVL.

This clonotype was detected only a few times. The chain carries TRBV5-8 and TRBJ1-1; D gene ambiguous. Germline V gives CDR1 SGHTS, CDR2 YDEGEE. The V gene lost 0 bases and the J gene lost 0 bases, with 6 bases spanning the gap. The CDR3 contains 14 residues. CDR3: CASSLAPLNTEAFF. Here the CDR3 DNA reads TGTGCCAGCAGCTTGGCGCCTCTGAACACTGAAGCTTTCTTT.

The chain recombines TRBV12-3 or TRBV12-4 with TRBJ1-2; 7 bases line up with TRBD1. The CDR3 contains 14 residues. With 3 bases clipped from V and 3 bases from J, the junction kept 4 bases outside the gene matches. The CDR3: CASSFGTGDYGYTF. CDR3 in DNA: TGTGCCAGCAGTTTCGGAACAGGGGACTATGGCTACACCTTC.

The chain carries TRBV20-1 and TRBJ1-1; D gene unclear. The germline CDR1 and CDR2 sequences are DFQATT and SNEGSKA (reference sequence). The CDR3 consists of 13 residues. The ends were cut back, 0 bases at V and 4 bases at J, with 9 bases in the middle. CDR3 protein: CSAREGGSTEAFF. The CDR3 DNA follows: TGCAGTGCTAGAGAAGGAGGGAGCACTGAAGCTTTCTTT.

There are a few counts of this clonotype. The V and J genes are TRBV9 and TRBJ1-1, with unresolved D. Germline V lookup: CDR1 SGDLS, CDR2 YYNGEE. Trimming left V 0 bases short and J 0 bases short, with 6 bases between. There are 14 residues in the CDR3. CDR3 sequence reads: CASSVGRVNTEAFF. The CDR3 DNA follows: TGTGCCAGCAGCGTAGGACGAGTGAACACTGAAGCTTTCTTT. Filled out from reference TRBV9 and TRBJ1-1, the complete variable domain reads DSGVTQTPKHLITATGQRVTLRCSPRSGDLSVYWYQQSLDQGLQFLIQYYNGEERAKGNILERFSAQQFPDLHSELNLSSLELGDSALYFCASSVGRVNTEAFFGQGTRLTVV.

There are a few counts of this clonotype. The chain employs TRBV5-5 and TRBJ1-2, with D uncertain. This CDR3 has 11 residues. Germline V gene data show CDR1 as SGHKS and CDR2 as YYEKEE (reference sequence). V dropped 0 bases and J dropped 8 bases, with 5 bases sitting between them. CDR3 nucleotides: TGTGCCAGCAGCTTGGGGGAAGGCTACACCTTC. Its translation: CASSLGEGYTF. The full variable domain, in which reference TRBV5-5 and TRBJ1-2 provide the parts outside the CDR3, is DAGVTQSPTHLIKTRGQQVTLRCSPISGHKSVSWYQQVLGQGPQFIFQYYEKEERGRGNFPDRFSARQFPNYSSELNVNALLLGDSALYLCASSLGEGYTFGSGTRLTVV.

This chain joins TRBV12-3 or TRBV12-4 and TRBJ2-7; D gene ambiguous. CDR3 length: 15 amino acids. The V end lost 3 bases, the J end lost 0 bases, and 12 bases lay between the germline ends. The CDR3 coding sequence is TGTGCCAGCAGTTTCCAACGAGGAAGCTCCTACGAGCAGTACTTC. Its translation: CASSFQRGSSYEQYF.

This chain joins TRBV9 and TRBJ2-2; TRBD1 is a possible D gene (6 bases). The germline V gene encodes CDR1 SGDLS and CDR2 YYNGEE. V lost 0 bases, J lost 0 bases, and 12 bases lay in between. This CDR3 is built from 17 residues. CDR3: CASSVAGVWANTGELFF. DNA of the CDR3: TGTGCCAGCAGCGTAGCAGGGGTCTGGGCGAACACCGGGGAGCTGTTTTTT.

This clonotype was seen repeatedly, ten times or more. The CDR3 protein is CASSLDPETYYTGELFF. The DNA of the CDR3 is TGTGCCAGCAGCTTAGATCCGGAGACTTATTACACCGGGGAGCTGTTTTTT. The V call is TRBV11-2, the J call TRBJ2-2; unclear D gene. The CDR3 is 17 amino acids. The germline V and J ends were trimmed by 0 bases and 3 bases, with 14 bases remaining between them. Germline V gene lookup returns CDR1 SGHAT and CDR2 FQNNGV.